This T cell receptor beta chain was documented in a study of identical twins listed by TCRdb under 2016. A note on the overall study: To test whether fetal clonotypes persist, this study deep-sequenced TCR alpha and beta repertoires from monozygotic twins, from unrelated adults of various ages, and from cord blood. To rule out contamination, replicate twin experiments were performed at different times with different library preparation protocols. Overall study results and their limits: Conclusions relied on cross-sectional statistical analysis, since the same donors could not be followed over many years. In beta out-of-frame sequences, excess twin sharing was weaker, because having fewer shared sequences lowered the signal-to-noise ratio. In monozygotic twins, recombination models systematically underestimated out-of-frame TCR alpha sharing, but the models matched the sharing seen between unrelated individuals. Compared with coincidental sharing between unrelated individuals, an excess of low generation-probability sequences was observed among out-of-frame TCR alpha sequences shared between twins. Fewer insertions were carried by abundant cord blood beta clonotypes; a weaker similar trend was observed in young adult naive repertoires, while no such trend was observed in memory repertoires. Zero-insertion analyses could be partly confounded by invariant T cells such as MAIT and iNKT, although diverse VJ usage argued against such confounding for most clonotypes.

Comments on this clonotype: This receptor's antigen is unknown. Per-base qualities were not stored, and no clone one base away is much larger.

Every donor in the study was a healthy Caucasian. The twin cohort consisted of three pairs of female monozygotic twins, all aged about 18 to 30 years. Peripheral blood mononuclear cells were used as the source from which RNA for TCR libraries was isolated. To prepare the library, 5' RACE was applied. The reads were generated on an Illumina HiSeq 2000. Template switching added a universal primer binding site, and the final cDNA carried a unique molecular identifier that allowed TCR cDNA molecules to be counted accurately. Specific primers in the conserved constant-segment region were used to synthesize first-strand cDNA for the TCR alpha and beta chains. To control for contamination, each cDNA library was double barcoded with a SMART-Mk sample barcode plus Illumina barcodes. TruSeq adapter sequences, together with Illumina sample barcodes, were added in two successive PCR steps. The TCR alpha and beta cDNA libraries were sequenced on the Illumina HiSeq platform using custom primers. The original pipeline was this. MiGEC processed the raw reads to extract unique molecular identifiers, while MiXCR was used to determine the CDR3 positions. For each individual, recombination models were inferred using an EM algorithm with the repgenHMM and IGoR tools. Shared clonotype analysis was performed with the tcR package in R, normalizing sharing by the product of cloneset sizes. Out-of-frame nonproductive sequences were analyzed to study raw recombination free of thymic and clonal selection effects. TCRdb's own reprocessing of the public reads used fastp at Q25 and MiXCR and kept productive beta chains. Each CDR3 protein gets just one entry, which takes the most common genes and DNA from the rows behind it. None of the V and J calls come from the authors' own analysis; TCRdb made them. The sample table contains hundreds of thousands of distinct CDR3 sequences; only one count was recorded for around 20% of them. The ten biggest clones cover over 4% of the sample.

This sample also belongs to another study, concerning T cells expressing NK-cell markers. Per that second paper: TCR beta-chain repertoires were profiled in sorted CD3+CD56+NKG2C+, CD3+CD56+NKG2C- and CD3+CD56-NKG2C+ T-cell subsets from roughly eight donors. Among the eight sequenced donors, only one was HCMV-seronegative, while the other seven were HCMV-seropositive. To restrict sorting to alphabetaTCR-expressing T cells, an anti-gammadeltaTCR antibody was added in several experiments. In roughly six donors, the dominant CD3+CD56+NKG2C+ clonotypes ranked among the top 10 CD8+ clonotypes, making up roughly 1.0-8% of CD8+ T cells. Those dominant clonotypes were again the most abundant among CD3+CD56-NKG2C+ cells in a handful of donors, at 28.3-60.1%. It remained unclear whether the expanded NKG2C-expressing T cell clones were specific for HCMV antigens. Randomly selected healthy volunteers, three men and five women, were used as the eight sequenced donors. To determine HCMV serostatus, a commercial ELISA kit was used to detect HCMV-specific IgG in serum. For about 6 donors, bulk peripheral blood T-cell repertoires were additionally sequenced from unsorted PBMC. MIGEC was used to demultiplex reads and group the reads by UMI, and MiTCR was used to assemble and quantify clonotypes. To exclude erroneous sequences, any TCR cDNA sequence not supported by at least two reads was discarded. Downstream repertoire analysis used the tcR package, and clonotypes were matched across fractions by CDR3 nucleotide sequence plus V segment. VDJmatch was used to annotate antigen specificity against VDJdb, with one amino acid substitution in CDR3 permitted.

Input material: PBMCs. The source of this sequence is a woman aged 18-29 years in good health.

Here the CDR3 is given as CASSPPVFTNTEAFF. Here is the DNA: TGTGCCAGCTCACCACCGGTGTTTACGAACACTGAAGCTTTCTTT. The rearrangement combines TRBV18 with TRBJ1-1; there is no confident call for the D gene. As encoded in the germline V gene, CDR1 is KGHSH while CDR2 is LQKENI. Cut back by 0 bases and 1 base, the V and J ends lie 9 bases apart. Inclusive of the bounding cysteine and phenylalanine, the CDR3 is 15 residues long. Of all the DNA, just the CDR3 is kept, 45 bases in frame from base 1. Supplemented by the reference TRBV18 and TRBJ1-1 proteins around the CDR3, the complete variable domain is NAGVMQNPRHLVRRRGQEARLRCSPMKGHSHVYWYRQLPEEGLKFMVYLQKENIIDESGMPKERFSAEFPKEGPSILRIQQVVRGDSAAYFCASSPPVFTNTEAFFGQGTRLTVV.